What follows are 3 T cell receptor beta chains derived from one specimen sequenced in a study of blood T cell repertoires in COVID-19. Libraries were prepared by immunoSEQ multiplex PCR; TCRdb keeps only in-frame clonotypes and omits some of them. The table has roughly 230,000 clones, approximately 92% seen once. Sample: peripheral blood. The source is a woman aged 40-49 years who had recovered from COVID-19.

The CDR3 coding sequence is TGTGCCAGCAGTGAAACCGGGAGAGTACAAGAGACCCAGTACTTC. This translates into CASSETGRVQETQYF. The genes are TRBV2 and TRBJ2-5; D may be TRBD2 (6 bases). This CDR3 contains 15 residues. Deletions cut 2 bases from V and 2 bases from J, with 12 bases between. CDR1 and CDR2 (germline): SNHLY, FYNNEI.

V usage is TRBV11-3 and J usage is TRBJ2-1; 8 bases line up with TRBD2. With V trimmed by 6 bases and J by 7 bases, 14 bases remained unmatched. CDR1 is SGHNT, CDR2 YENEEA, per germline. There are 16 residues in the CDR3. CDR3 sequence: CASSPGRGIGGNEQFF. The CDR3 DNA follows: TGTGCCAGCAGTCCCGGGAGGGGGATAGGAGGAAATGAGCAGTTCTTC.

The chain links TRBV10-1 to TRBJ1-1, with 7 positions matching TRBD1. The V gene's germline CDR1 is WNHNN and CDR2 SYGVQD (reference sequence). Trimming cost V 6 bases and J 11 bases; bases outside gene matches: 12. The CDR3 has 13 amino acids. The CDR3 is CASRAGTASPAFF. For the CDR3, the DNA is TGCGCCAGCAGAGCCGGGACAGCAAGCCCGGCTTTCTTT.